Presented here are 19 T cell receptor beta chains from one specimen sequenced in a study of cytomegalovirus exposure and HLA in healthy donors. The table came from immunoSEQ multiplex PCR; TCRdb's copy has only in-frame clones and leaves some out. The sample includes some 80,000 clones, around 96% seen only once; the top ten take 1.6%. Material for sequencing was PBMCs. The receptor set was obtained from a man aged 18 to 30 in good health and CMV-seropositive.

The chain uses TRBV27 and TRBJ2-3, with D possibly TRBD2 on 6 matching bases. The CDR3 length is 16 residues. Germline assignment: CDR1 MNHEY and CDR2 SMNVEV (reference sequence). V lost 2 bases to trimming and J lost 3 bases, with 15 bases between them. This chain's CDR3 is CASSLNAGSWTDTQYF. The CDR3 DNA reads as TGTGCCAGCAGTTTAAACGCCGGGAGTTGGACAGATACGCAGTATTTT.

V usage is TRBV7-8 and J usage is TRBJ2-3; TRBD2 matches at 10 bases. Trimming at V came to 2 bases and at J to 5 bases, leaving 7 bases not matched to a gene. Germline V gene sequence: CDR1 SGHVS, CDR2 FQNEAQ. The CDR3 totals 16 residues. The CDR3: CASSLYSAGGLDTQYF. The CDR3 DNA is TGTGCCAGCAGCTTATACTCAGCGGGAGGGCTAGATACGCAGTATTTT. The whole variable domain, remainder taken from reference TRBV7-8 and TRBJ2-3, is GAGVSQSPRYKVAKRGQDVALRCDPISGHVSLFWYQQALGQGPEFLTYFQNEAQLDKSGLPSDRFFAERPEGSVSTLKIQRTQQEDSAVYLCASSLYSAGGLDTQYFGPGTRLTVL.

This chain links TRBV29-1 with TRBJ2-7; D is possibly TRBD1 (5 bases). Trimming took off 1 base at V and 0 bases at J, with 16 bases between the two ends. CDR1 and CDR2 (germline): SQVTM, ANQGSEA. The CDR3 sequence is 16 residues long. CDR3 sequence reads: CSVEGGKGATSYEQYF. The CDR3 DNA reads as TGCAGCGTTGAAGGGGGAAAAGGGGCGACCTCCTACGAGCAGTACTTC.

The V call is TRBV13, the J call TRBJ2-1; TRBD2 agrees at 14 bases. The germline V gene has CDR1 PRHDT and CDR2 FYEKMQ (reference sequence). CDR3 length: 15 amino acids. V trimming: 6 bases; J trimming: 9 bases; junction bases outside the gene matches: 7. This CDR3 is CASSRGLAGVSEQFF. In nucleotides, the CDR3 is TGTGCCAGCAGTCGGGGACTAGCGGGAGTGAGTGAGCAGTTCTTC.

The chain recombines TRBV7-9 with TRBJ1-3; 8 nucleotides line up with TRBD1. In germline, CDR1 is SEHNR, CDR2 FQNEAQ (reference sequence). The CDR3 extends over 15 amino acids. V trimming: 4 bases; J trimming: 0 bases; junction bases outside the gene matches: 2. The CDR3 DNA sequence: TGTGCCAGCAGCTCGGACAGGGTCTCTGGAAACACCATATATTTT. This translates into CASSSDRVSGNTIYF.

This sequence joins TRBV30 and TRBJ1-5, with TRBD1 as a possible D gene (6 bases). The V gene lost 5 bases and the J gene lost 0 bases, with 11 bases spanning the gap. The CDR3 spans 14 residues. The germline V gene has CDR1 GTSNPN and CDR2 SVGIG (reference sequence). The CDR3 reads CAWGTGYSNQPQHF. DNA of the CDR3: TGTGCCTGGGGAACAGGGTATAGCAATCAGCCCCAGCATTTT.

Note on this clone: One junction end does not reproduce the germline sequence, and a read error may be involved. V is TRBV7-9 and J is TRBJ2-1; a weak D match, TRBD1 (5 bases). CDR3 length equals 13 residues. Germline V gene lookup returns CDR1 SEHNR and CDR2 FQNEAQ (reference sequence). The CDR3 sequence is CASSFTPDNEQFF. The CDR3, as DNA: TGTGCCAGCAGCTTCACCCCGGACAACGAGCAGTTCTTC. Drawing the rest from reference TRBV7-9 and TRBJ2-1, the complete variable domain is DTGVSQNPRHKITKRGQNVTFRCDPISEHNRLYWYRQTLGQGPEFLTYFQNEAQLEKSRLLSDRFSAERPKGSFSTLEIQRTEQGDSAMYLCASSFTPDNEQFFGPGTRLTVL.

The V gene is TRBV6-4, the J gene TRBJ1-5; no clear D. Looked up from germline, CDR1 is MRHNA and CDR2 is SNTAGT. The CDR3 contains 18 residues. The V end was cut by 0 bases, the J end by 6 bases, with 21 bases between. The chain's CDR3 is CASSDSSLAGLSTQPQHF. The CDR3 bases are TGTGCCAGCAGTGACTCGAGTTTGGCAGGACTGTCAACTCAGCCCCAGCATTTT.

This clone was found once. The chain is built from TRBV11-2 and TRBJ2-1, with D maybe TRBD2 (5 bases). Germline V gene data show CDR1 as SGHAT and CDR2 as FQNNGV. Trimming cost V 0 bases and J 12 bases, with 9 bases left between them. The CDR3 runs 12 residues. CDR3 region: CASSLDLSGQFF. The CDR3, as DNA: TGTGCCAGCAGCTTAGATTTAAGCGGGCAGTTCTTC.

This chain joins TRBV7-8 and TRBJ2-1; 10 bases line up with TRBD1. Unmatched junction bases numbered 8, after V lost 6 bases and J lost 6 bases. Germline-derived CDR1 and CDR2 are SGHVS and FQNEAQ. The CDR3 is made up of 15 amino acids. The CDR3: CASRGRDRGPNEQFF. CDR3 nucleotides: TGTGCCAGCAGGGGCCGGGACAGGGGCCCCAATGAGCAGTTCTTC. Full variable domain (outside the CDR3, taken from reference TRBV7-8 and TRBJ2-1): GAGVSQSPRYKVAKRGQDVALRCDPISGHVSLFWYQQALGQGPEFLTYFQNEAQLDKSGLPSDRFFAERPEGSVSTLKIQRTQQEDSAVYLCASRGRDRGPNEQFFGPGTRLTVL.

This chain links TRBV7-9 with TRBJ2-7; D is undetermined. V lost 3 bases and J 7 bases, leaving 22 bases between the germline ends. Germline-derived CDR1 and CDR2 are SEHNR and FQNEAQ (reference sequence). This CDR3 is 16 amino acids long. CDR3 region: CASSLSFPRLTGEQYF. The CDR3 DNA sequence: TGTGCCAGCAGCTTGAGCTTTCCCCGCTTGACTGGGGAGCAGTACTTC.

Concerning this clone itself: Germline is not matched at one junction end, which may reflect a read error. The chain employs TRBV27 and TRBJ2-7, with 8 nucleotides matching TRBD2. Germline CDR1 and CDR2: MNHEY and SMNVEV (reference sequence). This CDR3 spans 13 amino acids. The DNA for the CDR3 is TGTGCCAGCAGTTTTCAACAGGGTGGGACTAGAGAGTTC. Protein sequence: CASSFQQGGTREF.

The chain joins TRBV27 to TRBJ1-1; 8 bases match TRBD1. There are 16 residues in the CDR3. From germline, CDR1 is MNHEY and CDR2 SMNVEV (reference sequence). V lost 5 bases to trimming and J lost 0 bases; unmatched junction nucleotides: 8. CDR3 in amino acids: CASSPGQAVLNTEAFF. As DNA, the CDR3 is TGTGCCAGCAGTCCGGGACAGGCTGTTTTGAACACTGAAGCTTTCTTT.

This chain connects TRBV5-1 to TRBJ1-4, with D perhaps matching TRBD1 (6 bases). The V gene's germline CDR1 is SGHRS and CDR2 YFSETQ. This CDR3 region has 15 residues. Trimming cost V 0 bases and J 7 bases, with 13 bases left between them. Written as DNA, the CDR3 is TGCGCCAGCAGCTTGGAGGGCGTGACAGGTGAAAAACTGTTTTTT. Protein: CASSLEGVTGEKLFF.

The chain links TRBV14 to TRBJ2-1; TRBD2 aligns across 12 bases. The CDR3 length is 15 residues. V dropped 4 bases and J dropped 3; count of bases not matched to a gene: 1. Germline loops: CDR1 SGHDN, CDR2 FVKESK. Written as DNA, the CDR3 is TGTGCCAGCAGCCCTAGCGGGAGGGACTACAATGAGCAGTTCTTC. As protein: CASSPSGRDYNEQFF.

The chain carries TRBV2 and TRBJ1-1; D uncertain. Germline values: CDR1 SNHLY, CDR2 FYNNEI. Trimming removed 6 bases at V and 4 bases at J, with 18 bases between. This CDR3 comprises 15 residues. The chain's CDR3 is CASRANLRSGTEAFF. The CDR3 nucleotides read TGTGCCAGCAGGGCGAACCTCAGGTCCGGCACTGAAGCTTTCTTT.

This CDR3 reads CASSDPDLNTGELFF. CDR3 coding DNA: TGTGCCAGCAGCGACCCGGACTTGAACACCGGGGAGCTGTTTTTT. The genes are TRBV6-1 and TRBJ2-2; maybe TRBD2 (5 bases). The germline CDR1 and CDR2 sequences are MNHNS and SASEGT. This CDR3 spans 15 amino acids. The V end was cut by 6 bases, the J end by 1 base, with 12 bases between.

The chain links TRBV5-1 to TRBJ2-7, with D tentatively TRBD1 (5 bases). The CDR3 sequence is 14 residues long. The V and J ends lost 0 bases and 2 bases respectively, with 9 bases between them. Germline lookup yields CDR1 SGHRS and CDR2 YFSETQ. CDR3 sequence: CASSLAREAYEQYF. CDR3 coding DNA: TGCGCCAGCAGCTTGGCCAGGGAAGCCTACGAGCAGTACTTC. The full variable domain, with the rest looked up from reference TRBV5-1 and TRBJ2-7, is KAGVTQTPRYLIKTRGQQVTLSCSPISGHRSVSWYQQTPGQGLQFLFEYFSETQRNKGNFPGRFSGRQFSNSRSEMNVSTLELGDSALYLCASSLAREAYEQYFGPGTRLTVT.

The chain has TRBV6-5 and TRBJ1-5; D perhaps matches TRBD1 (6 bases). CDR3 length equals 15 residues. In germline, CDR1 is MNHEY, CDR2 SVGAGI. V gave up 6 bases and J gave up 7 bases, with 19 bases separating them. The CDR3 protein is CASRHGQRPQQPQHF. The DNA of the CDR3 is TGTGCCAGCAGACACGGACAGAGGCCCCAGCAGCCCCAGCATTTT.